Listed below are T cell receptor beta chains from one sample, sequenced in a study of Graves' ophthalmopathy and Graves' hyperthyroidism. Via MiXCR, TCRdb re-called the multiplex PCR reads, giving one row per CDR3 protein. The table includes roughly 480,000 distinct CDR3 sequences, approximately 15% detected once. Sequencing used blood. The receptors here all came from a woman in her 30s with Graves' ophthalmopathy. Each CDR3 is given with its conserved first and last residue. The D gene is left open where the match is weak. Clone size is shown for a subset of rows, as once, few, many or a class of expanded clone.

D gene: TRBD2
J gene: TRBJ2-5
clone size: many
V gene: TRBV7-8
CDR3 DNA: TGTGCCAGCAGCTTCCGACTAGCGGGGCGAGGCGGAGAGACCCAGTACTTC
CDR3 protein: CASSFRLAGRGGETQYF

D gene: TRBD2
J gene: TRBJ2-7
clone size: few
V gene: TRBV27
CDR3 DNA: TGTGCCAGCAGTTTTACGACTAGCGGGAGGTGGGGCTACGAGCAGTACTTC
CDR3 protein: CASSFTTSGRWGYEQYF

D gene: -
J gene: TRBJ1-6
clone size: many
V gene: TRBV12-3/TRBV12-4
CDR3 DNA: TGTGCCAGCAGTTTAGCCCCGGGACACTCTTCACCCCTCCACTTT
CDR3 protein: CASSLAPGHSSPLHF

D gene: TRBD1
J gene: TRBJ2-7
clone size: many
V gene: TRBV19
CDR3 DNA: TGTGCCAGATCCGGGACAGCGGCCTACGAGCAGTACTTC
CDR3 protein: CARSGTAAYEQYF

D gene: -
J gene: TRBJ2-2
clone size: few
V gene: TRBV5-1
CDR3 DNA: TGCGCCAGCACCCTGCGCGGCACCGGGGAGCTGTTTTTT
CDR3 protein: CASTLRGTGELFF

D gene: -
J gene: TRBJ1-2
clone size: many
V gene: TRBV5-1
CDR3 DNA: TGTGCCAGCTCACTCGACGGTAACTATGGCTACACCTTC
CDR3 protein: CASSLDGNYGYTF

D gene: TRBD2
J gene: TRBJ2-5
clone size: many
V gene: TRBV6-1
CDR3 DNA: TGTGCCAGCAGTGAATGGACAAGAAGCGGGGGGTTCTCCCAAGAGACCCAGTACTTC
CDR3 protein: CASSEWTRSGGFSQETQYF

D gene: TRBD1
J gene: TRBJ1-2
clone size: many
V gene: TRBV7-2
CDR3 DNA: TGTGCCAGCACCCCGACAGGGGATTATGGCTACACCTTC
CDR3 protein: CASTPTGDYGYTF

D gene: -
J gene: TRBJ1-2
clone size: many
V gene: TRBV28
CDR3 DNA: TGTGCCAGCAGAAGCACTAACTATGGCTACACCTTC
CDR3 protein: CASRSTNYGYTF

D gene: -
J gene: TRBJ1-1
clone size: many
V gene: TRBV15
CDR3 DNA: TGTGCCCCATTAGGGTTGAACACTGAAGCTTTCTTT
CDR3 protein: CAPLGLNTEAFF

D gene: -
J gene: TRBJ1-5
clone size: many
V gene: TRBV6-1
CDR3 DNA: TGTGCCAGCAGTGAACGGGCGGAGGGTCAGCCCCAGCATTTT
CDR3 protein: CASSERAEGQPQHF

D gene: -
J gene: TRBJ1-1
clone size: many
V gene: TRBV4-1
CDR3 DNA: TGCGCCAGCAGCCAAGTCCCGGGGTTGAACACTGAAGCTTTCTTT
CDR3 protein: CASSQVPGLNTEAFF

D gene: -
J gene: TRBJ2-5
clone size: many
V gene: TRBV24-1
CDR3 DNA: TGTGCCACAACCGGGACCGCTCAAGAGACCCAGTACTTC
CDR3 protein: CATTGTAQETQYF

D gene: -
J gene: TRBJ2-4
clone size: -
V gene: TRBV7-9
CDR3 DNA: TGTGCCAGCAGCTCCACGGCCAAAAACATTCAGTACTTC
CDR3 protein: CASSSTAKNIQYF

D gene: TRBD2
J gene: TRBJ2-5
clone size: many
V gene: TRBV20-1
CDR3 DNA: TGCAGTGCAAGCGCCTTAGCGGGAGGAGACCCGAACGGAGAGACCCAGTACTTC
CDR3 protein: CSASALAGGDPNGETQYF

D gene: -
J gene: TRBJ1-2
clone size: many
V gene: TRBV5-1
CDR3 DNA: TGCGCCAGCAGCGAGGACTACTATGGCTACACCTTC
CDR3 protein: CASSEDYYGYTF

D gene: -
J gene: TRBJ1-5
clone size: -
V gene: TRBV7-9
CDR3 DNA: TGTGCCAGCAGCTCTTCCGACAGGCCCCTCCGTCCCCAGCATTTT
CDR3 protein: CASSSSDRPLRPQHF

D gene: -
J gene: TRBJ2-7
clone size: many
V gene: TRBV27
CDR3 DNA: TGTGCCAGCAGTTCCCCCGACAGACACTACGAGCAGTACTTC
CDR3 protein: CASSSPDRHYEQYF

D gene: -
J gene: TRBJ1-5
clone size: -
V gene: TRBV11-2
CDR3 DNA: TGTGCCAGCAGCCCCAACTTACTAGATCAGCCCCAGCATTTT
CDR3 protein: CASSPNLLDQPQHF

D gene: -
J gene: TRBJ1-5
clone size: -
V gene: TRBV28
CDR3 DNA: TGTGCCAGCAGTTCCCACTTGGGCCAGCCCCAGCATTTT
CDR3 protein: CASSSHLGQPQHF

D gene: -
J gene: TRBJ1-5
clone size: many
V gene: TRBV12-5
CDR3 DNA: TGTGCTAGTGGTTGGGAGCGGCAGGGGCCTCAGCCCCAGCATTTT
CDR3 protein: CASGWERQGPQPQHF

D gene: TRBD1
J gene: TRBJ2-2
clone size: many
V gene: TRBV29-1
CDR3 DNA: TGCAGCGTTGGGGACAGGCAAACCGGGGAGCTGTTTTTT
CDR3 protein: CSVGDRQTGELFF

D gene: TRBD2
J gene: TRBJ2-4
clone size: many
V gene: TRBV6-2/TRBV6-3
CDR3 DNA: TGTGCCAGCATCGACCCCGGGAGGGACATTCAGTACTTC
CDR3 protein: CASIDPGRDIQYF

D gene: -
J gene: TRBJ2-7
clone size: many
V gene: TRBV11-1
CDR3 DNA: TGTGCCAGCAGCCCCCGGTCGCTAGCAAGACCCTACGAGCAGTACTTC
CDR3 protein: CASSPRSLARPYEQYF

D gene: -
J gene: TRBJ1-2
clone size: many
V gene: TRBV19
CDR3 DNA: TGTGCCAGTCCTAGGACCGCTAACTATGGCTACACCTTC
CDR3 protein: CASPRTANYGYTF

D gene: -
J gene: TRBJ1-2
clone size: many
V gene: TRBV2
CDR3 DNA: TGTGCCAGCAGTCCCCGGGGGGTAACGTATGGCTACACCTTC
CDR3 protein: CASSPRGVTYGYTF

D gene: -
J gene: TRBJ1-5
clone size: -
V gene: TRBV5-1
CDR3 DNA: TGCGCCAGCAGCTTGGACGGGAGGGCTAGCAATCAGCCCCAGCATTTT
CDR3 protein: CASSLDGRASNQPQHF

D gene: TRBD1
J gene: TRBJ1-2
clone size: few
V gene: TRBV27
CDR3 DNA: TGTGCCAGCAGCGAATGGGACAGGCCAGCTAACTATGGCTACACCTTC
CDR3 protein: CASSEWDRPANYGYTF

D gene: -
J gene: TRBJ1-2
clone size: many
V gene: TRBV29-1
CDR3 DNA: TGCAGCGTTGGAGCTCGGTCCGACACATTGGGGTATGGCTACACCTTC
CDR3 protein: CSVGARSDTLGYGYTF

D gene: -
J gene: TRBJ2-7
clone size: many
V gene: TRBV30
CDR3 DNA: TGTGCCTGGAGGGGACGTGCCTACGAGCAGTACTTC
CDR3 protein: CAWRGRAYEQYF

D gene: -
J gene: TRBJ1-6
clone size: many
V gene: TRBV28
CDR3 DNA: TGTGCCAGCAGTCCTGGGAGATTATCCCTCCACTTT
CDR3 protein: CASSPGRLSLHF

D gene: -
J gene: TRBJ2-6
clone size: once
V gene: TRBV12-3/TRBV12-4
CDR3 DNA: TGTGCCAGCAGTAAGACGGGATCTGTCTCTGGGGCCAACGTCCTGACTTTC
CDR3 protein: CASSKTGSVSGANVLTF

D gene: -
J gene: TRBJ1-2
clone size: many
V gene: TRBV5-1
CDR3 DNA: TGCGCCAGCAGCTTGTACGGGAGCTCAGGGGTTGGCTACACCTTC
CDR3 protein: CASSLYGSSGVGYTF

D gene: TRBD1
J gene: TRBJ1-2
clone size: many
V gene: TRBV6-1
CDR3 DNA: TGTGCCAGCACCCAACAGGGGAGCGGCTACACCTTC
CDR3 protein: CASTQQGSGYTF

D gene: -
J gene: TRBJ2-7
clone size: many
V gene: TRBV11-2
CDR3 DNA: TGTGCCAGCAGCAGCAACTTTGGGCCCTACGAGCAGTACTTC
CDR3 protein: CASSSNFGPYEQYF

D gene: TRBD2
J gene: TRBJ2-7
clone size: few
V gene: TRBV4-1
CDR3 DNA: TGCGCCAGCAGCAAGGTGGGGGGGGTTCAGTCCGAGCAGTACTTC
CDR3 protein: CASSKVGGVQSEQYF

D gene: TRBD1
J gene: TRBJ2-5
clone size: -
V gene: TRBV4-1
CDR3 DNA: TGCACCAGCAGCCGAGGGGACAGGGGTGGGGAGACCCAGTACTTC
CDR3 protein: CTSSRGDRGGETQYF

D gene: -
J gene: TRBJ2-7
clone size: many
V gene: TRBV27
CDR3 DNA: TGTGCCAGCAGTTTATCGGACTGGGGGGCTTACGAGCAGTACTTC
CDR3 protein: CASSLSDWGAYEQYF

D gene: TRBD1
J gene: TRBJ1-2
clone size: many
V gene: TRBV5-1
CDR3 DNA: TGCGCCAGCGGAATACGAACAGGGGAAACTAACTATGGCTACACCTTC
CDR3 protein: CASGIRTGETNYGYTF

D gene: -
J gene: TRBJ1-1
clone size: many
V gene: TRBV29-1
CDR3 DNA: TGCAGCGTTGAAATATCTACCGGGAACACTGAAGCTTTCTTT
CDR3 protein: CSVEISTGNTEAFF

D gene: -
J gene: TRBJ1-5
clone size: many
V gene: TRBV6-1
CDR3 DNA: TGTGCCAGCAAAACCGGGACGTCGGGGGGGGCCAATCAGCCCCAGCATTTT
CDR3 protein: CASKTGTSGGANQPQHF

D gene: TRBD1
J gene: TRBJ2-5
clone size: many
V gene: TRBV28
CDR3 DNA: TGTGCCAGCACCTTCTCCAGGGGGAAAGAGACCCAGTACTTC
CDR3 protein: CASTFSRGKETQYF

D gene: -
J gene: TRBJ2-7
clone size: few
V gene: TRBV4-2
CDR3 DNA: TGTGCCAGCAGCCCACGGCCCACGGGGGCCACCTACGAGCAGTACTTC
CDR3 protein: CASSPRPTGATYEQYF

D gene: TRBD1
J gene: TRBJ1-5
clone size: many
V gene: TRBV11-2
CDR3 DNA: TGTGCCAGCAGCTTATCATGGACAGGCGTTGAGCCCCAGCATTTT
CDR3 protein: CASSLSWTGVEPQHF

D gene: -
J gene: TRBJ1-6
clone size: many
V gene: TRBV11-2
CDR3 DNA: TGTGCCAGCAGCCCGCTGCAGCCGGGGGGGTTGAATTATAATTCACCCCTCCACTTT
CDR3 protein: CASSPLQPGGLNYNSPLHF

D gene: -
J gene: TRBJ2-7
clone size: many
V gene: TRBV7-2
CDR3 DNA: TGTGCCAGCAGCATCCGAACTACCGAGCAGTACTTC
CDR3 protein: CASSIRTTEQYF

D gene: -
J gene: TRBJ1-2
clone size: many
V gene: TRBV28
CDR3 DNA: TGTGCCAGCAGGCCCCGCACAGGGTACCTCCATGGCTACACCTTC
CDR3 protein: CASRPRTGYLHGYTF

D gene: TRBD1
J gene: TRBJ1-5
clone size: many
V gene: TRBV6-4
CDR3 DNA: TGTGCCAGCAGTGAGTCCCTCGGGACAGGGGGCGTTAGGGTAGGTCAGCCCCAGCATTTT
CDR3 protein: CASSESLGTGGVRVGQPQHF

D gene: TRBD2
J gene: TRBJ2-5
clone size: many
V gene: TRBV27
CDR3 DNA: TGTGCCAGCAGCCGCCTGCGGGGGGGCATAGGGGAAGAGACCCAGTACTTC
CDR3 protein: CASSRLRGGIGEETQYF

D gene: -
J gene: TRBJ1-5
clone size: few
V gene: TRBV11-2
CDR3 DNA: TGTGCCAGCAGCCCTGGGGGTCTGGCCCAGCATTTT
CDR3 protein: CASSPGGLAQHF

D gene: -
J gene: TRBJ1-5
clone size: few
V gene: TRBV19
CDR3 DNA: TGTGCCAGTACAGGGATGTGGGATCAGCCCCAGCATTTT
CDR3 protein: CASTGMWDQPQHF

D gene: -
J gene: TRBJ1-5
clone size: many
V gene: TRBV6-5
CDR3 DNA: TGTGCCAGCAGTTACTCGACAGAGTACAATCAGCCCCAGCATTTT
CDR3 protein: CASSYSTEYNQPQHF

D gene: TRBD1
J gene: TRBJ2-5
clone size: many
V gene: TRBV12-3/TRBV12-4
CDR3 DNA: TGTGCCAGCAATGGACAGGGGCCTTATCAAGAGACCCAGTACTTC
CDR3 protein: CASNGQGPYQETQYF

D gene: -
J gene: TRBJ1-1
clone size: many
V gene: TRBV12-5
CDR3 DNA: TGTGCTAGTGGAGGGGGAACTGGCACTGAAGCTTTCTTT
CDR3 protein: CASGGGTGTEAFF

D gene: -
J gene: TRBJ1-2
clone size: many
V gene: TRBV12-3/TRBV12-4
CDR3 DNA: TGTGCCAGCAGTTTTGGCCTTGGGGCTAACTATGGCTACACCTTC
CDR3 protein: CASSFGLGANYGYTF